The source of this T cell receptor (beta chain) is a study of T cell responses to AZD1222 COVID-19 vaccine. Overall study: Pooling was applied to second doses at about 4 or about 12 weeks.

Germline values: CDR1 MGHRA, CDR2 YSYEKL. V was trimmed by 1 base and J by 5 bases, leaving 9 bases between them. The CDR3 is 14 amino acids. Produced via immunoSEQ multiplex PCR; TCRdb's table is partial and in-frame only. The sample records 70,000 or so clones, 80% to 85% being singletons. The sample here was peripheral blood, taken on day 0 of AZD1222 vaccination. This sequence was found in an adult in good health. The chain carries TRBV4-1 and TRBJ2-1, with D hard to call. The CDR3 coding sequence is TGCGCCAGCAGCCAAGTGCCACTCAACAATGAGCAGTTCTTC. This codes for CASSQVPLNNEQFF.